The clone carrying this T cell receptor (beta chain) was seen only once. Antigen: not known. Germline V gene sequence: CDR1 SGDLS, CDR2 YYNGEE. The CDR3 covers 17 residues. The V and J ends lost 0 bases and 1 base, in that order; junction bases with no gene match: 8. This specimen comes from a study of cytomegalovirus exposure and HLA in healthy donors. Study observations and caveats: Overall, about 160 TCR beta chains were annotated as cytomegalovirus-associated. Beyond CMV serostatus, there was no information to go on about immune exposure. Researchers reported in a later analysis that a missense DCLRE1C variant was tied to TCR beta V- and J-gene trimming.

The PCR ran on 60 Vbeta and 13 Jbeta primers. TCRdb keeps only in-frame clones here, not all; method: immunoSEQ multiplex PCR. The sample contains more than 90,000 clones, roughly 78% of which appear only once. The chain joins TRBV9 to TRBJ2-5; 8 nucleotides line up with TRBD2. Sequencing was carried out using PBMCs. The source is a woman in her sixties in good health and CMV-seronegative. The CDR3 reads CASSVATASGPQETQYF. The CDR3 DNA sequence: TGTGCCAGCAGCGTAGCTACGGCTAGCGGGCCCCAAGAGACCCAGTACTTC.